This TCR beta chain comes out of a study of cytomegalovirus exposure and HLA in healthy donors. Overall study results and limits: Prediction of most subjects' HLA-A and HLA-B alleles by TCR beta sequences was reportedly accurate. Across donors, sequencing depth was assumed by presence/absence analyses to be roughly uniform.

Trimming pared 4 bases from V and 5 bases from J, leaving 11 bases between. CDR3 length equals 13 residues. Germline values: CDR1 SGHNT, CDR2 YENEEA. The PCR used 60 Vbeta and 13 Jbeta primers. Libraries were prepared by immunoSEQ multiplex PCR; TCRdb keeps only in-frame clonotypes and omits some of them. The sample data list around 120,000 clones. Comments on this clone: As yet, its antigen is unknown.

The specimen was PBMCs. The clonotype was recovered from a man aged 50 to 60 in good health and CMV-seronegative. V and J are TRBV11-3 and TRBJ1-1; the D gene is possibly TRBD1 (6 bases). The DNA for the CDR3 is TGTGCCAGCAGCTACACAGGGCGTACTGAAGCTTTCTTT. This translates into CASSYTGRTEAFF.